Shown below are 13 T cell receptor beta chains from a single sample sequenced in a study of cytomegalovirus exposure and HLA in healthy donors. With 60 Vbeta and 13 Jbeta primers, the PCR was carried out. The method was immunoSEQ multiplex PCR; TCRdb's version includes in-frame clones alone and lacks a portion of them. In the table there are 150,000 or so clones, 70% of which are singletons. Source material: PBMCs. These receptors were obtained from a woman aged 55-69 years in good health and CMV-seropositive.

This chain links TRBV5-4 with TRBJ1-1; D remains unclear. V shed 1 base and J shed 5 bases, with 12 bases lying between them. The CDR3 has 14 amino acids. Looked up from germline, CDR1 is SGHNT and CDR2 is YYREEE (reference sequence). CDR3: CASSLRTPGTEAFF. DNA of the CDR3: TGTGCCAGCAGCTTGCGAACCCCGGGAACTGAAGCTTTCTTT.

This sequence joins TRBV19 and TRBJ2-7, with 10 bases lining up with TRBD2. The germline CDR1 and CDR2 sequences are LNHDA and SQIVND (reference sequence). J lost 9 bases, V lost 6 bases, and 11 bases had no gene match. This CDR3 contains 14 residues. CDR3 in DNA: TGTGCCAGTAGGCAGCGGGAGGGCCACCCAGGGCAGTACTTC. This sequence encodes CASRQREGHPGQYF.

The chain carries TRBV7-2 and TRBJ2-7, with 14 positions matching TRBD2. V lost 1 base to trimming and J lost 5 bases; unmatched junction nucleotides: 13. The CDR3 has 19 residues. Germline V gene sequence: CDR1 SGHTA, CDR2 FQGNSA. The CDR3 DNA sequence: TGTGCCAGCAGCTTAGTAGTGGGTGGGACTAGCGGGAGATTCAACGAGCAGTACTTC. Translated: CASSLVVGGTSGRFNEQYF.

In its sample, this clone was seen a few times. V usage is TRBV6-5 and J usage is TRBJ1-2, with D possibly matching TRBD1 (5 bases). Germline lookup yields CDR1 MNHEY and CDR2 SVGAGI. The CDR3 runs to 15 residues. The V gene lost 0 bases and the J gene lost 3 bases, with 11 bases spanning the gap. This CDR3 is CASSYSTGGDYGYTF. CDR3 in DNA: TGTGCCAGCAGTTACTCGACGGGGGGTGACTATGGCTACACCTTC.

The V gene is TRBV7-9, the J gene TRBJ1-1; possible D gene TRBD1, 5 bases. Germline CDR1 reads SEHNR; CDR2 reads FQNEAQ (reference sequence). The length of the CDR3 is 12 residues. The V end lost 4 bases, the J end lost 6 bases, and 9 bases lay between the germline ends. CDR3 bases: TGTGCCAGCAGCTCGACAGTGGCTGAAGCTTTCTTT. This encodes CASSSTVAEAFF.

The V call is TRBV19, the J call TRBJ1-2; D may be TRBD1 (5 bases). V was pared by 10 bases and J by 0 bases, with 24 bases between. There are 17 residues in the CDR3. Germline CDR1 is LNHDA and CDR2 is SQIVND (reference sequence). CDR3 sequence: CATSIYSGNRANYGYTF. The CDR3 DNA follows: TGTGCCACCAGTATCTATTCAGGGAACAGAGCTAACTATGGCTACACCTTC.

J is TRBJ1-5 and V is TRBV27, with TRBD1 matching over 7 bases. V gave up 4 bases and J gave up 9 bases; unmatched junction bases: 6. Germline V gene data show CDR1 as MNHEY and CDR2 as SMNVEV (reference sequence). The CDR3 contains 13 residues. The CDR3 region has the DNA TGTGCCAGCAGTTCAGGGGGGTTAGGGCCCCAGCATTTT. It is translated as CASSSGGLGPQHF.

The chain uses TRBV28 and TRBJ2-7, with a possible D match to TRBD2 (6 bases). Germline V gives CDR1 MDHEN, CDR2 SYDVKM. The V gene lost 2 bases and the J gene lost 5 bases, with 10 bases spanning the gap. The CDR3 consists of 13 residues. The CDR3 is CASSLTSIHEQYF. The CDR3 nucleotides are TGTGCCAGCAGTTTAACTAGCATCCACGAGCAGTACTTC.

The rearrangement links TRBV7-6 to TRBJ2-7, with 9 bases matching TRBD1. The CDR3 totals 15 residues. Germline-derived CDR1 and CDR2 are SGHVS and FNYEAQ. V was pared by 5 bases and J by 5 bases, with 10 bases of the junction left unmatched. DNA for the CDR3: TGTGCCAGCAGCGCGACCGGGACAGGGATCGACGAGCAGTACTTC. Amino acid sequence: CASSATGTGIDEQYF.

V and J are TRBV18 and TRBJ1-1, with D perhaps matching TRBD1 (6 bases). Trimming removed 4 bases at V and 4 bases at J, with 13 bases between. The CDR3 sequence is 14 residues long. Germline values: CDR1 KGHSH, CDR2 LQKENI. CDR3 region: CASSLETGSTEAFF. The CDR3 DNA follows: TGTGCCAGCTCACTGGAGACAGGATCCACTGAAGCTTTCTTT. The variable domain in full, completed from reference TRBV18 and TRBJ1-1, reads NAGVMQNPRHLVRRRGQEARLRCSPMKGHSHVYWYRQLPEEGLKFMVYLQKENIIDESGMPKERFSAEFPKEGPSILRIQQVVRGDSAAYFCASSLETGSTEAFFGQGTRLTVV.

This rearrangement joins TRBV5-4 to TRBJ1-3; D possibly corresponds to TRBD1 (5 bases). Germline CDR1 is SGHNT and CDR2 is YYREEE (reference sequence). The CDR3 is 14 amino acids. V gave up 4 bases and J gave up 2 bases, with 10 bases separating them. The CDR3 here is CASSQGITGNTIYF. The CDR3 DNA sequence: TGTGCCAGCAGCCAGGGAATAACTGGAAACACCATATATTTT.

The rearrangement links TRBV6-1 to TRBJ2-7; a weak D match, TRBD2 (5 bases). Trimming pared 5 bases from V and 11 bases from J, leaving 13 bases between. CDR1 and CDR2 (germline): MNHNS, SASEGT. The length of the CDR3 is 11 residues. The CDR3, as DNA: TGTGCCAGCAGTTCGACTACACTCGAGTACTTC. Protein product: CASSSTTLEYF.

The chain combines TRBV11-2 with TRBJ2-2, with D perhaps TRBD1 (5 bases). Trimming removed 3 bases from V and 1 base from J, with 9 bases in between. The germline V gene has CDR1 SGHAT and CDR2 FQNNGV. The CDR3 has 15 residues. The CDR3 DNA reads as TGTGCCAGCAGCTTGGGTAGGGGGAACACCGGGGAGCTGTTTTTT. Translated, it gives CASSLGRGNTGELFF.